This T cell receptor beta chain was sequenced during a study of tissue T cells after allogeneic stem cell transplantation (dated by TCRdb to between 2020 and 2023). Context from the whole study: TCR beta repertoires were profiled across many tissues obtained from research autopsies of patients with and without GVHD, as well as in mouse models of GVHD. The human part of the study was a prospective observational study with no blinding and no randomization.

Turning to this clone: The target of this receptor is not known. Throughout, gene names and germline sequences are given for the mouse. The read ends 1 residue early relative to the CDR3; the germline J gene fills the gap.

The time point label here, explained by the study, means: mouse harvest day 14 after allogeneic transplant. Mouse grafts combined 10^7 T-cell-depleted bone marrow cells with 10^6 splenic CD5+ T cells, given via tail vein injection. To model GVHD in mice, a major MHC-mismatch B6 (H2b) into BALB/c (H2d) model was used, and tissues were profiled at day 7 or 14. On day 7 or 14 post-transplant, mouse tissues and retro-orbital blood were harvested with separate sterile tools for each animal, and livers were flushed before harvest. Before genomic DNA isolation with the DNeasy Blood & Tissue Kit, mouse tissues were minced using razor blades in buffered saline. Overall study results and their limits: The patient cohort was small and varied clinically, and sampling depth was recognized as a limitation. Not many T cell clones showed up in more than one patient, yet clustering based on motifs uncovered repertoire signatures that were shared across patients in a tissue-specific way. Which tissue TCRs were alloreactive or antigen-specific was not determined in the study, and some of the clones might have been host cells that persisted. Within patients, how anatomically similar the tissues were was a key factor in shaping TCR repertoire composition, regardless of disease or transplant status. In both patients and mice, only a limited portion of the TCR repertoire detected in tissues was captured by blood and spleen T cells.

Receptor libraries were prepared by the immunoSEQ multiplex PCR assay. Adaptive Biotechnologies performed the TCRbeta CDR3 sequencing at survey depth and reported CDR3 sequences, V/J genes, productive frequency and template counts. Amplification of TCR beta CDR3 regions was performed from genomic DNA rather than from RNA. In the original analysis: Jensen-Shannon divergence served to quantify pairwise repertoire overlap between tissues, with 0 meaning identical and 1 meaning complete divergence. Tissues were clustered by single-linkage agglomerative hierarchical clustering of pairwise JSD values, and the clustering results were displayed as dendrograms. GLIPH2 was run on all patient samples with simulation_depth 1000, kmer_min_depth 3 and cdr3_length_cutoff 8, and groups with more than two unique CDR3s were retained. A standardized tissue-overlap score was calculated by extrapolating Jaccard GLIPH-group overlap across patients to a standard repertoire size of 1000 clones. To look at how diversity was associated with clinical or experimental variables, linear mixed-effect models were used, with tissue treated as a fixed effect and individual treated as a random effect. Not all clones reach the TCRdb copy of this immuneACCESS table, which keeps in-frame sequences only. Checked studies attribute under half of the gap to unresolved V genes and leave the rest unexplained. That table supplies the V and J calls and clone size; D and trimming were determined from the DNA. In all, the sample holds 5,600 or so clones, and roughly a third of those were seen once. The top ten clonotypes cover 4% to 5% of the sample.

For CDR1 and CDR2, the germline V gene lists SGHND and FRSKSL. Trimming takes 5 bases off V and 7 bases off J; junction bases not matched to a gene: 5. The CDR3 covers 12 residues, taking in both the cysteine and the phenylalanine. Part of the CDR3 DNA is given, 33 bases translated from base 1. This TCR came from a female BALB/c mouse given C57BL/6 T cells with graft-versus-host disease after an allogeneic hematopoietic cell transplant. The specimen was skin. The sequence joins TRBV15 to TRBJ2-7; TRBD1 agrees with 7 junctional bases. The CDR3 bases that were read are TGTGCCAGCAGTCAACAGGGGAACGAACAGTAC. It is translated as CASSQQGNEQY. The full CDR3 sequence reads CASSQQGNEQYF.